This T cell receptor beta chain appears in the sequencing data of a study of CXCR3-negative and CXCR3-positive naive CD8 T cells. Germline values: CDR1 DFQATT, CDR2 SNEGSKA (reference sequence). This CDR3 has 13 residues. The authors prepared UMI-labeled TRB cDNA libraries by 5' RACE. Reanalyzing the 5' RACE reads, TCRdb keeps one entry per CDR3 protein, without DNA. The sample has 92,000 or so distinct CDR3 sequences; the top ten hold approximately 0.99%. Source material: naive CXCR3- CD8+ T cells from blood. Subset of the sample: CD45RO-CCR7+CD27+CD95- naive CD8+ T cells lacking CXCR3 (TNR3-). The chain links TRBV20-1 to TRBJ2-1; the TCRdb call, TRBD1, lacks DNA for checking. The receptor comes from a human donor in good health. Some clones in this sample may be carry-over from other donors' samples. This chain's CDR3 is CSAFGTASNEQFF.